The entry that follows covers one TCR beta chain sequence. Its antigen is unidentified. Looked up from germline, CDR1 is SGHRS and CDR2 is YFSETQ. This CDR3 is built from 15 residues. Production of TCR beta cDNA relied on 5'RACE template switching with UMIs. TCRdb re-called the 5' RACE reads and gives one entry per CDR3 protein, without DNA. The sample has under 500,000 distinct CDR3 sequences. This sample is drawn from a study of T cells expressing NK-cell markers. Study-level information: The authors derived TCR beta repertoires from sorted CD3+CD56+NKG2C+, CD3+CD56+NKG2C- and CD3+CD56-NKG2C+ T cells. Eight donors were sequenced, of whom seven were HCMV-seropositive, while the remaining one was HCMV-seronegative.

Study-level findings and limits: The same clonotypes also predominated in the CD3+CD56-NKG2C+ fraction of a handful of donors.

The source is a woman between 18 and 70 years old in good health. Sequenced input: blood T cells: a sorted CD56 or NKG2C T cell subset, CD4+ or CD8+ T cells, or bulk PBMC T cells (not recorded which). The chain joins TRBV5-1 to TRBJ2-1; TCRdb returns TRBD2, unconfirmable since there is no DNA. The CDR3 region is CASRPEALSYNEQFF.